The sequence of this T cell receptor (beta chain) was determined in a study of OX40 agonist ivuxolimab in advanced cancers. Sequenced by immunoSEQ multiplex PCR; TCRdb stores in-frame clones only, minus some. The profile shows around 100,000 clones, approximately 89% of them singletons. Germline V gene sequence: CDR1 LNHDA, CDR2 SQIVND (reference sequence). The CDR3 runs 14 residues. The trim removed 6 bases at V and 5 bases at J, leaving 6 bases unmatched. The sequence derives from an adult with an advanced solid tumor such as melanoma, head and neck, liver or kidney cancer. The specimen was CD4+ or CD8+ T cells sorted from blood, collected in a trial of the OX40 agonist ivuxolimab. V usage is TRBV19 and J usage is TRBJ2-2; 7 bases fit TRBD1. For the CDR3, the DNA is TGTGCCAGTAGGACAGGGAGAGGGACCGGGGAGCTGTTTTTT. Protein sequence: CASRTGRGTGELFF.